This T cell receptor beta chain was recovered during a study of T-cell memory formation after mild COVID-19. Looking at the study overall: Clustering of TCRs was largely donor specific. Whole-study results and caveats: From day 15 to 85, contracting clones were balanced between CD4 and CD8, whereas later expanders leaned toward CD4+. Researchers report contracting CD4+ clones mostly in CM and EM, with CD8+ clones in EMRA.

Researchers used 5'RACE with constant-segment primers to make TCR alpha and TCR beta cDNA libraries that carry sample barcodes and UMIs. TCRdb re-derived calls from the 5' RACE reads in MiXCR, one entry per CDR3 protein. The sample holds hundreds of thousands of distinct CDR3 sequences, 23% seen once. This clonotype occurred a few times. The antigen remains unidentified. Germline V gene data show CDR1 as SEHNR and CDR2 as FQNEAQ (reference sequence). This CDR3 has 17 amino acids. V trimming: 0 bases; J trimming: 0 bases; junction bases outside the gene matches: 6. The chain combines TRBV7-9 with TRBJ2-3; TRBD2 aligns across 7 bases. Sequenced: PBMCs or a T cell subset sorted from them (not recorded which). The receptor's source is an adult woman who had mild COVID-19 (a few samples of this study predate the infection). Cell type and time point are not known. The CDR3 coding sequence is TGTGCCAGCAGCTTAGCTCTGAGCGGGACTAGCACAGATACGCAGTATTTT. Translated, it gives CASSLALSGTSTDTQYF.